The 18 T cell receptor beta chains presented below share a single source sample, sequenced in a study of read filtering for tumor transcriptome and immune sequencing. The library was built from roughly 400 ng RNA with molecular barcoded adaptors for alpha/delta and beta/gamma chains. TCRdb independently ran MiXCR on the reads; one entry per CDR3 protein. The data hold roughly 41,000 distinct CDR3 sequences, with about 13% observed a single time. Sequencing was done on a sample of a population of CD138-negative cells sorted from bone marrow. The receptors originated from a donor at least 40 years old with multiple myeloma.

This clonotype was found many times. The chain joins TRBV29-1 to TRBJ1-5; no definite D call. Germline V CDR1 and CDR2: SQVTM, ANQGSEA. This CDR3 has 13 amino acids. Trimming removed 1 base from V and 7 bases from J, with 11 bases in between. The CDR3 sequence is CSVEGEGGQPQHF. Written as DNA, the CDR3 is TGCAGCGTTGAAGGAGAAGGCGGGCAGCCCCAGCATTTT.

This clonotype has ten or more counts. V usage is TRBV11-2 and J usage is TRBJ2-1, with TRBD2 identical over 9 bases. Germline CDR1 is SGHAT and CDR2 is FQNNGV. V lost 5 bases, J lost 6 bases, and 14 bases stayed unmatched. The CDR3 has 17 residues. The CDR3 spells CASSPFISRTSANEQFF. In DNA form, the CDR3 reads TGTGCCAGCAGCCCCTTTATCAGCAGGACTAGCGCCAATGAGCAGTTCTTC.

This clonotype has a count of ten or more. This chain uses TRBV3-1 with TRBJ2-2; TRBD2 aligns across 10 bases. The trim removed 3 bases at V and 4 bases at J, leaving 8 bases unmatched. CDR3 size: 17 residues. The germline V gene has CDR1 LGHDT and CDR2 YNNKEL (reference sequence). CDR3 DNA: TGTGCCAGCAGCCAGGATTCTCTAGCGGGAGTCACCGGGGAGCTGTTTTTT. It translates to CASSQDSLAGVTGELFF.

This clonotype was observed many times. The chain links TRBV6-2 or TRBV6-3 to TRBJ2-1; perhaps TRBD2 as D (5 bases). V lost 0 bases, J lost 6 bases, and 21 bases lay in between. There are 18 residues in the CDR3. Looked up from germline, CDR1 is MNHEY and CDR2 is SVGEGT. The CDR3 is CASSYSRVSSGHPNEQFF. The CDR3 DNA reads as TGTGCCAGCAGTTACTCGAGGGTCTCGTCCGGCCACCCCAATGAGCAGTTCTTC.

This clonotype was seen ten or more times. The V and J genes are TRBV20-1 and TRBJ2-1, with D perhaps matching TRBD2 (5 bases). In germline, CDR1 is DFQATT, CDR2 SNEGSKA (reference sequence). The CDR3 has 13 amino acids. The CDR3 reads CRVRGQDYNEQFF. The CDR3, as DNA: TGCAGGGTCCGCGGGCAGGACTACAATGAGCAGTTCTTC.

This clonotype was picked up many times. The chain is built from TRBV18 and TRBJ2-3; a weak D match, TRBD1 (6 bases). V lost 2 bases and J lost 0, with 9 bases in between. The CDR3 is made up of 15 amino acids. The germline V gene has CDR1 KGHSH and CDR2 LQKENI. CDR3 sequence: CASSPDGQSTDTQYF. The CDR3 bases are TGTGCCAGCTCACCAGACGGACAGAGCACAGATACGCAGTATTTT.

This clonotype was counted many times. The rearrangement joins TRBV6-2 or TRBV6-3 to TRBJ2-7; no definite D call. The CDR3 spans 12 residues. V lost 6 bases and J lost 4, with 10 bases in between. Germline CDR1 MNHEY, CDR2 SVGEGT. The CDR3: CASSPFPYEQYF. In DNA, the CDR3 is TGTGCCAGCAGCCCGTTCCCGTACGAGCAGTACTTC.

The rearrangement uses TRBV5-1 and TRBJ2-1; no firm D call. Germline V gene sequence: CDR1 SGHRS, CDR2 YFSETQ. This CDR3 is built from 13 residues. V was cut by 0 bases and J by 7 bases, with 8 bases left in between. For the CDR3, the DNA is TGCGCCAGCAGCTTGGTAATTACAAATGAGCAGTTCTTC. This translates into CASSLVITNEQFF.

The chain recombines TRBV2 with TRBJ2-3; no definite D call. The V gene's germline CDR1 is SNHLY and CDR2 FYNNEI. This CDR3 comprises 14 residues. Trimming shortened V by 1 base and J by 1 base, and 6 bases separated the two germline ends. CDR3 sequence: CASSEVAGTDTQYF. The CDR3 DNA reads TGTGCCAGCAGTGAAGTTGCCGGCACAGATACGCAGTATTTT.

This clonotype has just a few counts. The chain is built from TRBV5-5 and TRBJ1-5; tentative D call: TRBD1 (5 bases). The CDR3 spans 15 residues. Trimming took 3 bases from V and 7 from J, leaving 17 bases between them. The germline CDR1 and CDR2 sequences are SGHKS and YYEKEE (reference sequence). The CDR3 loop reads CASSSRDGEWQPQHF. The CDR3, as DNA: TGTGCCAGCAGCTCAAGGGACGGCGAGTGGCAGCCCCAGCATTTT. Full variable domain (rest looked up from reference TRBV5-5 and TRBJ1-5): DAGVTQSPTHLIKTRGQQVTLRCSPISGHKSVSWYQQVLGQGPQFIFQYYEKEERGRGNFPDRFSARQFPNYSSELNVNALLLGDSALYLCASSSRDGEWQPQHFGDGTRLSIL.

This clonotype was found a few times. CDR3 bases: TGCGCCAGCGGGTCCGGGCTCCAAGCGGAGCCCCAGCATTTT. Its protein is CASGSGLQAEPQHF. V is TRBV10-2 and J is TRBJ1-5; D not resolved. The CDR3 is 14 residues long. V was pared by 8 bases and J by 8 bases, with 19 bases between. Germline lookup yields CDR1 WSHSY and CDR2 SAAADI.

This chain links TRBV12-5 with TRBJ2-1, with 12 bases fitting TRBD2. The germline V gene has CDR1 LGHNT and CDR2 FRNRAP. This CDR3 is 15 amino acids long. J gave up 8 bases and V 2 bases, and 4 bases lay outside the gene matches. Here the CDR3 reads CASGLPASGRDEQFF. The DNA of the CDR3 is TGTGCTAGTGGTTTGCCAGCTAGCGGGAGGGATGAGCAGTTCTTC.

Ten or more counts support this clonotype. V and J are TRBV15 and TRBJ1-6; 10 bases align to TRBD1. This CDR3 is built from 18 residues. The germline V gene encodes CDR1 LNHNV and CDR2 YYDKDF (reference sequence). V was pared by 4 bases and J by 0 bases, with 6 bases of the junction left unmatched. The CDR3 loop reads CATSTRDRGSSYNSPLHF. For the CDR3, the DNA is TGTGCCACCAGCACCCGGGACAGGGGTAGCTCCTATAATTCACCCCTCCACTTT.

The chain combines TRBV4-3 with TRBJ2-7; 7 nucleotides line up with TRBD1. This CDR3 is 14 amino acids long. Germline V gives CDR1 LGHNA, CDR2 YSLEER. Losses at the gene ends were 0 bases for V and 5 bases for J; bases not matched to a gene: 4. In DNA, the CDR3 is TGCGCCAGCAGCCAAGAAGGCCAGGGGGACGAGCAGTACTTC. Translating it yields CASSQEGQGDEQYF.

This clonotype was seen repeatedly, ten times or more. The chain employs TRBV29-1 and TRBJ1-1; D remains unclear. Germline V gene sequence: CDR1 SQVTM, CDR2 ANQGSEA. Trimming took off 5 bases at V and 10 bases at J, with 5 bases between the two ends. The CDR3 extends over 8 amino acids. In DNA form, the CDR3 reads TGCAGCGTTAGTCGAGCTTTCTTT. This translates into CSVSRAFF.

This clonotype has a count of ten or more. V gene TRBV20-1 combines with J gene TRBJ2-1, with TRBD2 matching 11 bases. The junction had 8 bases not matched to a gene; V was cut back by 6 bases and J by 4 bases. This CDR3 spans 15 amino acids. Looked up from germline, CDR1 is DFQATT and CDR2 is SNEGSKA (reference sequence). The CDR3 reads CSAPTSGSSYNEQFF. The CDR3 DNA sequence: TGCAGTGCGCCTACTAGCGGGAGCTCGTACAATGAGCAGTTCTTC.

Relative to its sample, this clonotype is medium-sized. This chain links TRBV30 with TRBJ1-1, with D possibly matching TRBD1 (6 bases). V lost 0 bases to trimming and J lost 2 bases, with 16 bases between them. This CDR3 is 16 amino acids long. Germline V gene sequence: CDR1 GTSNPN, CDR2 SVGIG (reference sequence). The CDR3 region has the DNA TGTGCCTGGAGTGTAAGGGGGAGGGGATCCAACACTGAAGCTTTCTTT. Translated: CAWSVRGRGSNTEAFF.

This clonotype has more than one count but fewer than ten. This may be a read error: a much more frequent sequence differs by one nucleotide. This chain joins TRBV25-1 and TRBJ2-1; D may correspond to TRBD1 or TRBD2 (5 bases each). Germline CDR1 is MGHDK and CDR2 is SYGVNS. The CDR3 spans 15 residues. CDR3 DNA sequence: TGTGCCGGCAGTCTGGTCAGGGAGACGGGCAATGAGCAGTTCTTC. Its translation is CAGSLVRETGNEQFF. Full variable domain (missing parts from reference TRBV25-1 and TRBJ2-1): EADIYQTPRYLVIGTGKKITLECSQTMGHDKMYWYQQDPGMELHLIHYSYGVNSTEKGDLSSESTVSRIRTEHFPLTLESARPSHTSQYLCAGSLVRETGNEQFFGPGTRLTVL.